These 6 T cell receptor beta chains originate from one sample sequenced in a study of T cells in Graves' hyperthyroidism and ophthalmopathy. Regions amplified from RNA transcripts were the TCR beta CDR3 regions. A set of HTBI primers served as the primers for a first-round RT-PCR of the TCR CDR3. TCRdb called the multiplex PCR reads again in MiXCR, with one record for every CDR3 protein. The sample includes about 510,000 distinct CDR3 sequences, 13% to 15% seen only once; the top ten take 14%. The sequenced sample consisted of blood. These receptors all stem from a woman aged 40 to 50 with Graves' hyperthyroidism.

At least ten counts were recorded for this clonotype. CDR3 residues: CASNTGRVHTEAFF. For the CDR3, the DNA is TGTGCCAGCAATACTGGACGGGTTCACACTGAAGCTTTCTTT. This rearrangement joins TRBV27 to TRBJ1-1; D unclear. Trimming cost V 7 bases and J 3 bases, with 15 bases left between them. In germline, CDR1 is MNHEY, CDR2 SMNVEV (reference sequence). CDR3 length: 14 amino acids.

The table lists this clonotype with a few counts. For the CDR3, the DNA is TGCAGTGCTAGACTTCGGGATGGCACCGGGGAGCTGTTTTTT. It encodes CSARLRDGTGELFF. This sequence joins TRBV20-1 and TRBJ2-2, with TRBD2 as a possible D gene (5 bases). The CDR3 is 14 amino acids. V lost 2 bases to trimming and J lost 4 bases, with 11 bases between them. CDR1 is DFQATT and CDR2 is SNEGSKA in the germline V gene (reference sequence).

The table lists this clonotype with a few counts. The J gene is TRBJ1-4, the V gene TRBV5-1; D ambiguous. The CDR3 spans 15 residues. CDR1 and CDR2 from the germline V gene are SGHRS and YFSETQ. Deletions cut 4 bases from V and 2 bases from J, with 12 bases between. The CDR3 spells CASSPDRFTNEKLFF. The CDR3 DNA reads TGCGCCAGCAGCCCAGACCGATTTACTAATGAAAAACTGTTTTTT. Full variable domain (remainder filled in from reference TRBV5-1 and TRBJ1-4): KAGVTQTPRYLIKTRGQQVTLSCSPISGHRSVSWYQQTPGQGLQFLFEYFSETQRNKGNFPGRFSGRQFSNSRSEMNVSTLELGDSALYLCASSPDRFTNEKLFFGSGTQLSVL.

This clonotype was seen repeatedly, ten times or more. The chain uses TRBV28 and TRBJ2-1, with 15 bases lining up with TRBD2. Germline V gene sequence: CDR1 MDHEN, CDR2 SYDVKM. This CDR3 spans 16 amino acids. Unmatched junction bases numbered 4, after V lost 6 bases and J lost 4 bases. In nucleotides, the CDR3 is TGTGCCAGCAGACCCGGGACTAGCGGGGGGTACAATGAGCAGTTCTTC. It is translated as CASRPGTSGGYNEQFF.

The chain recombines TRBV6-1 with TRBJ1-5, with D possibly matching TRBD1 (5 bases). Looked up from germline, CDR1 is MNHNS and CDR2 is SASEGT. This CDR3 region has 14 residues. The V end lost 6 bases, the J end lost 1 base, and 10 bases lay between the germline ends. The CDR3 protein is CASREGYSNQPQHF. The CDR3 nucleotides are TGTGCCAGCAGGGAGGGGTACAGCAATCAGCCCCAGCATTTT.

This chain links TRBV20-1 with TRBJ2-7, with D possibly being TRBD2 (5 bases). CDR1 DFQATT and CDR2 SNEGSKA come from the germline V gene (reference sequence). The CDR3 covers 14 residues. Deletions cut 5 bases from V and 5 bases from J, with 19 bases between. CDR3 sequence (DNA): TGCAGTGCTCGATCGCTAGCAGTATTCAACGAGCAGTACTTC. Protein: CSARSLAVFNEQYF.